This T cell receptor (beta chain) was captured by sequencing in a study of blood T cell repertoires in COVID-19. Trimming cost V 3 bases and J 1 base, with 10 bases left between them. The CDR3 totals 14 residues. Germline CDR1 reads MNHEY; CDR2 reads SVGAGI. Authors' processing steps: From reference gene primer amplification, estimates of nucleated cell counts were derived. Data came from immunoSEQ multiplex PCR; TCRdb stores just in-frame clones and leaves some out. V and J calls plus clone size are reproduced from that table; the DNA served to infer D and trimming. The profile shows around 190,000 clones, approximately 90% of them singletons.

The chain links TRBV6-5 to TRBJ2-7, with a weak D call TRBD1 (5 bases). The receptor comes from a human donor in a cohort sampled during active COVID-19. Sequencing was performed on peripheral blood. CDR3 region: CASSYGSGSYEQYF. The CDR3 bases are TGTGCCAGCAGTTATGGGTCAGGGTCCTACGAGCAGTACTTC.